What follows are 28 T cell receptor beta chains derived from one specimen sequenced in a study of T cell responses to AZD1222 COVID-19 vaccine. TCRdb's table, derived via immunoSEQ multiplex PCR, lists solely in-frame clones and lacks some. The sample lists about 120,000 clones, around 90% occurring once. The material was peripheral blood, obtained 28 days after the second dose of the MenACWY control vaccine. Every receptor here comes from an adult who received the MenACWY meningococcal vaccine as a control.

The chain employs TRBV7-9 and TRBJ1-4; no reliable D call. Germline CDR1 is SEHNR and CDR2 is FQNEAQ (reference sequence). Trimming removed 3 bases at V and 0 bases at J, with 5 bases between. CDR3 length: 14 amino acids. The CDR3 spells CASSFSATNEKLFF. CDR3 nucleotides: TGTGCCAGCAGCTTTAGTGCAACTAATGAAAAACTGTTTTTT.

This sequence joins TRBV28 and TRBJ1-1; 8 bases fit TRBD1. V gave up 4 bases and J gave up 3 bases; unmatched junction bases: 7. The CDR3 extends over 15 amino acids. Germline V lookup: CDR1 MDHEN, CDR2 SYDVKM. In DNA, the CDR3 is TGTGCCAGCAGTTCCCCGGGACAGGTGGACACTGAAGCTTTCTTT. It codes for CASSSPGQVDTEAFF.

This chain uses TRBV29-1 with TRBJ1-2, with TRBD1 matching 7 bases. Germline assignment: CDR1 SQVTM and CDR2 ANQGSEA. This CDR3 is 14 amino acids long. The V gene end was trimmed by 2 bases and the J gene end by 6 bases; junction bases not matched to a gene: 9. The CDR3 sequence: CSVERTGGVHGYTF. In nucleotides, the CDR3 is TGCAGCGTTGAAAGGACAGGAGGGGTACATGGCTACACCTTC.

The chain employs TRBV7-9 and TRBJ2-7; D is undetermined. CDR1 and CDR2 (germline): SEHNR, FQNEAQ (reference sequence). V lost 4 bases and J 0 bases, leaving 4 bases between the germline ends. CDR3 length: 12 amino acids. The chain's CDR3 is CASSSSSYEQYF. The CDR3, as DNA: TGTGCCAGCAGCTCGAGCTCCTACGAGCAGTACTTC.

This chain connects TRBV4-3 to TRBJ2-3; TRBD2 agrees at 7 bases. CDR3 length equals 17 residues. Trimming at V came to 0 bases and at J to 0 bases, leaving 6 bases not matched to a gene. Germline assignment: CDR1 LGHNA and CDR2 YSLEER. The DNA of the CDR3 is TGCGCCAGCAGCCAAGATCTTGGCGGGGGAAGCACAGATACGCAGTATTTT. Amino acids: CASSQDLGGGSTDTQYF.

This chain uses TRBV10-2 with TRBJ2-5, with 9 bases identical to TRBD2. The CDR3 is 14 amino acids. CDR1 and CDR2 (germline): WSHSY, SAAADI. V lost 7 bases and J lost 4; bases outside the gene matches: 7. The CDR3 sequence: CASKGGGALETQYF. The CDR3 DNA is TGCGCCAGCAAGGGCGGGGGGGCCTTAGAGACCCAGTACTTC.

J is TRBJ1-1 and V is TRBV29-1; no definite D call. The length of the CDR3 is 12 residues. Germline assignment: CDR1 SQVTM and CDR2 ANQGSEA. V lost 4 bases and J lost 5, with 11 bases in between. The CDR3 nucleotides read TGCAGCGTTGGGGGTATCAGGACTGAAGCTTTCTTT. This translates into CSVGGIRTEAFF.

The chain couples TRBV14 to TRBJ2-3; possible D gene TRBD1, 6 bases. The germline V and J ends were trimmed by 3 bases and 2 bases, with 15 bases remaining between them. Per germline, CDR1 SGHDN and CDR2 FVKESK. The CDR3 extends over 16 amino acids. CDR3 nucleotide sequence: TGTGCCAGCAGCCAGACAGGTTCGGAGACCACAGATACGCAGTATTTT. It codes for CASSQTGSETTDTQYF. Together with reference TRBV14 and TRBJ2-3, the CDR3 gives the full variable domain: EAGVTQFPSHSVIEKGQTVTLRCDPISGHDNLYWYRRVMGKEIKFLLHFVKESKQDESGMPNNRFLAERTGGTYSTLKVQPAELEDSGVYFCASSQTGSETTDTQYFGPGTRLTVL.

The V and J genes are TRBV28 and TRBJ1-1; 9 bases are a match to TRBD1. Germline V gene data show CDR1 as MDHEN and CDR2 as SYDVKM. The CDR3 spans 16 residues. V lost 6 bases to trimming and J lost 4 bases; unmatched junction nucleotides: 12. The CDR3 loop reads CASRPQGARGGTEAFF. The CDR3 nucleotides are TGTGCCAGCAGACCACAGGGGGCGCGGGGGGGCACTGAAGCTTTCTTT. The entire variable domain, with the rest obtained from reference TRBV28 and TRBJ1-1, is as follows: DVKVTQSSRYLVKRTGEKVFLECVQDMDHENMFWYRQDPGLGLRLIYFSYDVKMKEKGDIPEGYSVSREKKERFSLILESASTNQTSMYLCASRPQGARGGTEAFFGQGTRLTVV.

The chain employs TRBV4-1 and TRBJ1-4, with unresolved D. The CDR3 has 15 residues. The V end was cut by 1 base, the J end by 10 bases, with 16 bases between. The germline CDR1 and CDR2 sequences are MGHRA and YSYEKL. The CDR3 DNA is TGCGCCAGCAGCCAAGTCAAAAGGGAGATAGGAAAACTGTTTTTT. As protein: CASSQVKREIGKLFF.

The rearrangement links TRBV5-6 to TRBJ2-7; D gene unclear. Germline-derived CDR1 and CDR2 are SGHDT and YYEEEE. The CDR3 runs 14 residues. Trimming shortened V by 1 base and J by 6 bases, and 14 bases separated the two germline ends. The CDR3 spells CASSLNMGRPEQYF. DNA for the CDR3: TGTGCCAGCAGCTTGAATATGGGCCGTCCCGAGCAGTACTTC.

The V and J genes are TRBV11-2 and TRBJ2-5; D is unclear. The CDR3 consists of 13 residues. V lost 0 bases, J lost 7 bases, and 9 bases lay in between. The V gene's germline CDR1 is SGHAT and CDR2 FQNNGV. CDR3 nucleotides: TGTGCCAGCAGCTTAGATGCAGTAGTGACCCAGTACTTC. This gives the protein CASSLDAVVTQYF.

The chain joins TRBV7-9 to TRBJ2-7; D gene ambiguous. V was cut by 0 bases and J by 3 bases, with 6 bases left in between. This CDR3 has 13 residues. The germline CDR1 and CDR2 sequences are SEHNR and FQNEAQ (reference sequence). The CDR3 sequence: CASSLAASYEQYF. The CDR3, as DNA: TGTGCCAGCAGCTTAGCCGCCAGCTACGAGCAGTACTTC.

The chain uses TRBV7-9 and TRBJ1-4; D is unresolved. Germline assignment: CDR1 SEHNR and CDR2 FQNEAQ (reference sequence). The CDR3 is made up of 14 amino acids. V was shortened by 1 base and J by 4 bases, with 7 bases between the two germline ends. The CDR3 spells CASSLGNNNEKLFF. As DNA, the CDR3 is TGTGCCAGCAGCTTAGGGAATAATAATGAAAAACTGTTTTTT.

This clone showed up just a few times. The V and J genes are TRBV3-1 (or the pseudogene TRBV3-2) and TRBJ2-1, with TRBD2 identical over 7 bases. The CDR3 has 15 residues. The ends lost 1 base at V and 8 bases at J; junction bases unmatched: 8. Germline CDR1 and CDR2: LGHDT and YNNKEL (reference sequence). The DNA for the CDR3 is TGTGCCAGCAGCCAAGCCCCCTTGGCGGGGGATGAGCAGTTCTTC. Amino acid sequence: CASSQAPLAGDEQFF.

This CDR3 is CASSLEPDPSGRNTGELFF. The CDR3 nucleotides are TGTGCCAGCAGCTTGGAACCAGACCCTAGCGGGAGGAACACCGGGGAGCTGTTTTTT. The chain recombines TRBV5-5 with TRBJ2-2, with 10 bases fitting TRBD2. This CDR3 has 19 residues. V lost 0 bases to trimming and J lost 1 base; unmatched junction nucleotides: 9. CDR1 is SGHKS and CDR2 is YYEKEE in the germline V gene (reference sequence).

The chain combines TRBV28 with TRBJ1-2; D is possibly TRBD1 (5 bases). The CDR3 runs to 12 residues. Germline CDR1 MDHEN, CDR2 SYDVKM. Trimming stripped 2 bases from V and 8 bases from J, with 9 bases between. The CDR3 DNA reads as TGTGCCAGCAGTTTACAGGGAAGAGGCTACACCTTC. Translation gives CASSLQGRGYTF.

The V call is TRBV4-2, the J call TRBJ1-2; a weak D match, TRBD1 (6 bases). V shed 2 bases and J shed 8 bases, with 9 bases lying between them. Germline loops: CDR1 LGHNA, CDR2 YNFKEQ. There are 12 residues in the CDR3. The CDR3 sequence: CASSQKGVGYTF. The CDR3 DNA reads TGTGCCAGCAGCCAAAAGGGGGTCGGCTACACCTTC.

The V call is TRBV7-2, the J call TRBJ1-2, with D possibly matching TRBD1 (5 bases). V dropped 3 bases and J dropped 6 bases, with 14 bases sitting between them. This CDR3 region has 14 residues. The V gene's germline CDR1 is SGHTA and CDR2 FQGNSA. CDR3 region: CASSLSSREDGYTF. The CDR3 DNA is TGTGCCAGCAGCTTGTCTAGCAGGGAGGATGGCTACACCTTC.

V gene TRBV5-1 combines with J gene TRBJ2-5; 13 bases match TRBD2. Germline values: CDR1 SGHRS, CDR2 YFSETQ. V lost 5 bases, J lost 5 bases, and 3 bases stayed unmatched. This CDR3 spans 14 amino acids. The CDR3 DNA reads TGCGCCAGCAGTCCGACTAGCGGGGGGGAGACCCAGTACTTC. Protein product: CASSPTSGGETQYF. Full variable domain (missing parts from reference TRBV5-1 and TRBJ2-5): KAGVTQTPRYLIKTRGQQVTLSCSPISGHRSVSWYQQTPGQGLQFLFEYFSETQRNKGNFPGRFSGRQFSNSRSEMNVSTLELGDSALYLCASSPTSGGETQYFGPGTRLLVL.

The rearrangement joins TRBV27 to TRBJ1-2, with 8 bases that match TRBD1. Germline V gene data show CDR1 as MNHEY and CDR2 as SMNVEV (reference sequence). The V and J ends lost 3 bases and 5 bases, in that order; junction bases with no gene match: 8. The CDR3 is made up of 15 amino acids. In DNA form, the CDR3 reads TGTGCCAGCAGTTTTCGGGACAGGCCACCGTATGGCTACACCTTC. Protein product: CASSFRDRPPYGYTF.

The chain recombines TRBV18 with TRBJ2-7; maybe TRBD1 (6 bases). The CDR3 contains 16 residues. Germline assignment: CDR1 KGHSH and CDR2 LQKENI. Trimming pared 6 bases from V and 0 bases from J, leaving 18 bases between. The CDR3 sequence: CASSHRQEVSSYEQYF. For the CDR3, the DNA is TGTGCCAGCTCCCATAGACAGGAGGTGAGCTCCTACGAGCAGTACTTC.

The V call is TRBV6-5, the J call TRBJ1-6; D not resolved. The CDR3 runs to 15 residues. Trimming removed 7 bases at V and 13 bases at J, with 23 bases between. Germline CDR1 MNHEY, CDR2 SVGAGI. CDR3 residues: CASKPSGVGRLPLHF. The CDR3 DNA follows: TGTGCCAGCAAACCATCGGGCGTAGGGCGGCTTCCCCTCCACTTT.

The chain combines TRBV28 with TRBJ1-5; perhaps TRBD1 as D (6 bases). This CDR3 comprises 13 residues. CDR1 and CDR2 from the germline V gene are MDHEN and SYDVKM. V lost 11 bases, J lost 9 bases, and 20 bases lay in between. The CDR3 DNA follows: TGTGCCTACGGGGGCGACCCCTTCCGGCCCCAGCATTTT. Amino acids: CAYGGDPFRPQHF.

V usage is TRBV5-5 and J usage is TRBJ1-5; D call uncertain. V gave up 2 bases and J gave up 7 bases, with 10 bases separating them. Per germline, CDR1 SGHKS and CDR2 YYEKEE (reference sequence). This CDR3 is built from 13 residues. CDR3 sequence reads: CASSFVSGQPQHF. CDR3 coding DNA: TGTGCCAGCAGCTTTGTTTCGGGACAGCCCCAGCATTTT.

This rearrangement joins TRBV7-6 to TRBJ2-5, with 8 bases matching TRBD2. Unmatched junction bases numbered 20, after V lost 5 bases and J lost 3 bases. The CDR3 loop spans 19 amino acids. Germline V gene lookup returns CDR1 SGHVS and CDR2 FNYEAQ. This CDR3 reads CASSPQGPFLREGEETQYF. For the CDR3, the DNA is TGTGCCAGCAGCCCCCAGGGGCCCTTTCTTCGGGAGGGAGAAGAGACCCAGTACTTC.

The chain carries TRBV29-1 and TRBJ1-6; D is undetermined. Germline CDR1 reads SQVTM; CDR2 reads ANQGSEA. The CDR3 has 14 residues. V was pared by 7 bases and J by 1 base, with 11 bases between. CDR3 in amino acids: CSARNLSYNSPLHF. CDR3 nucleotides: TGCAGCGCAAGGAACCTATCCTATAATTCACCCCTCCACTTT.

The chain combines TRBV9 with TRBJ2-2; D unclear. This CDR3 is 14 amino acids long. V was clipped by 3 bases and J by 5 bases, with 11 bases between them. Per the germline V gene, CDR1 is SGDLS and CDR2 is YYNGEE. The CDR3 loop reads CASSAQQVTGELFF. The CDR3, as DNA: TGTGCCAGCAGCGCCCAGCAGGTAACCGGGGAGCTGTTTTTT.